This T cell receptor (beta chain) was documented in a study of cytomegalovirus exposure and HLA in healthy donors. Study outcomes and limitations: The study recorded around 160 TCR beta chains that were cytomegalovirus-associated.

PCR employed 60 Vbeta and 13 Jbeta primers. Sequenced by immunoSEQ multiplex PCR; TCRdb stores in-frame clones only, minus some. The repertoire includes more than 110,000 clones, about three quarters of them detected once, and roughly 1.2% sits in the top ten. CDR3 length: 12 residues. Germline loops: CDR1 ENHRY, CDR2 SYGVKD. Trimming took off 11 bases at V and 3 bases at J, with 13 bases between the two ends. Remarks on this clone: Its antigen is as yet unknown.

The sample consisted of PBMCs. The gene calls are TRBV10-3 and TRBJ1-1; D remains unclear. The receptor comes from a male donor in good health and CMV-seropositive. The CDR3 loop reads CAAAEGHTEAFF. The CDR3 DNA follows: TGTGCCGCCGCGGAGGGCCACACTGAAGCTTTCTTT.